This is a list of T cell receptor beta chains from one sample in a study of T cell repertoires in cytomegalovirus infection. What these receptors recognize is not known. TCRdb ran MiXCR on the reads and lists one entry per CDR3 protein. The data contain approximately 110,000 distinct CDR3 sequences, around 30% of them singletons. This sample comprised CD8+ T cells from cultured PBMCs, obtained from culture after CMV antigen stimulation. The receptors were sampled from a human donor in good health (CMV status not recorded). Some clones in this sample may be carry-over from other donors' samples. Each CDR3 is given with its conserved first and last residue. D genes are given only for firm matches. For some rows the clone size is stated as once, few or many, or as a class when expanded; others skip it.

D gene	V gene	CDR3 length	clone size	J gene	CDR3 DNA	CDR3 protein
TRBD1	TRBV6-1	15	few	TRBJ1-1	TGTGCCAGCAGTGAAGGCGGGGGGGGGCAGGACAGGGCTTTCTTT	CASSEGGGGQDRAFF
NA	TRBV7-2	15	many	TRBJ2-7	TGTGCCAGCAGCCCCCGGCCAGGGATGAACTACGAGCAGTACTTC	CASSPRPGMNYEQYF
TRBD2	TRBV7-6	16	few	TRBJ2-1	TGTGCCAGCAGCTTAGCGACTAGCGGGGTCGGCAATGAGCAGTTCTTC	CASSLATSGVGNEQFF
NA	TRBV6-5	15	few	TRBJ2-3	TGTGCCAGCAGTCCCCTCAGGCAGTCCACAGATACGCAGTATTTT	CASSPLRQSTDTQYF
NA	TRBV28	15	NA	TRBJ1-2	TGTGCCAGCAGTTCCCGGGGGGGGATTACCTATGGCTACACCTTC	CASSSRGGITYGYTF
TRBD1	TRBV20-1	12	NA	TRBJ2-7	TGCAGTGCTAGGGACAGGGCCTACGAGCAGTACTTC	CSARDRAYEQYF
NA	TRBV7-9	16	NA	TRBJ2-5	TGTGCCAGCAGCTCACCATTAAGGGGAAAACAAGAGACCCAGTACTTC	CASSSPLRGKQETQYF
NA	TRBV7-9	16	NA	TRBJ1-1	TGTGCCAGCAGCTCCAAAGGACAGACTAAGGACACTGAAGCTTTCTTT	CASSSKGQTKDTEAFF
NA	TRBV7-2	16	NA	TRBJ1-4	TGTGCCAGCAGCTCTACCCCGGGCGTACCTGGTGAAAAACTGTTTTTT	CASSSTPGVPGEKLFF
NA	TRBV19	14	NA	TRBJ2-7	TGTGCCAGTAGTATAGAAACGGCTACCTACGAGCAGTACTTC	CASSIETATYEQYF
NA	TRBV2	14	NA	TRBJ2-7	TGTGCCAGCAGTCCGACGACAGACAGCTACGAGCAGTACTTC	CASSPTTDSYEQYF
NA	TRBV6-2/TRBV6-3	14	NA	TRBJ2-1	TGTGCCAGCAGCCCCCTGACAGATTACAATGAGCAGTTCTTC	CASSPLTDYNEQFF
NA	TRBV7-8	14	many	TRBJ2-7	TGTGCCAGCAGCGATTCTTCGGGGCTGCGGGAGCAGTACTTC	CASSDSSGLREQYF
NA	TRBV27	15	few	TRBJ2-7	TGTGCCAGCAGTTTATCGGACAATTCCGGCTACGAGCAGTACTTC	CASSLSDNSGYEQYF
NA	TRBV2	14	NA	TRBJ1-1	TGTGCCAGCAGTCGAACTGGGGGGCTCACTGAAGCTTTCTTT	CASSRTGGLTEAFF
NA	TRBV5-4	15	few	TRBJ2-5	TGTGCCAGCAGTCATAGGTCAGGAAACCAAGAGACCCAGTACTTC	CASSHRSGNQETQYF
NA	TRBV7-6	12	NA	TRBJ2-7	TGTGCCAGCAGCTTAGAGTGGAACGAGCAGTACTTC	CASSLEWNEQYF
NA	TRBV28	15	NA	TRBJ2-7	TGTGCCAGCACCCTCCCAGGGGCCAGCTCCTACGAGCAGTACTTC	CASTLPGASSYEQYF
TRBD2	TRBV27	17	NA	TRBJ2-5	TGTGCCAGCAGTCCGACGACTAGCGGGGGGTTACAAGAGACCCAGTACTTC	CASSPTTSGGLQETQYF
NA	TRBV5-1	15	NA	TRBJ2-7	TGCGCCAGCAGCGGAGGGACGGCCAGCTCCTACGAGCAGTACTTC	CASSGGTASSYEQYF
NA	TRBV12-3/TRBV12-4	17	few	TRBJ1-6	TGTGCCAGCAGTTTTGGGCCGCCGAGCTCCTATAATTCACCCCTCCACTTT	CASSFGPPSSYNSPLHF
TRBD2	TRBV7-8	15	NA	TRBJ2-7	TGTGCCAGCAGCCGGACTAGCGGTAGCTCCTACGAGCAGTACTTC	CASSRTSGSSYEQYF
NA	TRBV29-1	14	NA	TRBJ1-3	TGCAGCGTCGCTCCGGGACCGGATGGAAACACCATATATTTT	CSVAPGPDGNTIYF
TRBD1	TRBV7-8	14	NA	TRBJ2-7	TGTGCCAGCAGTGGCCGCGGACAGGGGTTCCACCAGTACTTC	CASSGRGQGFHQYF
NA	TRBV6-6	13	few	TRBJ2-5	TGTGCCAGCAGCCCAGGACCCTGGGGGACCCAGTACTTC	CASSPGPWGTQYF
TRBD2	TRBV7-6	13	few	TRBJ2-1	TGTGCCAGCAGCTCCCGCGGGGGAAATGAGCAGTTCTTC	CASSSRGGNEQFF
NA	TRBV5-5	14	NA	TRBJ1-1	TGTGCCAGCAGCTTCCCCAGAGGGAACACTGAAGCTTTCTTT	CASSFPRGNTEAFF
TRBD1	TRBV24-1	14	NA	TRBJ1-1	TGTGCCACCAGCCGGGACAGGGGAGACACTGAAGCTTTCTTT	CATSRDRGDTEAFF
NA	TRBV27	16	few	TRBJ2-2	TGTGCCAGCAGCTCCCCTCGGGCCATAGCAACCGGGGAGCTGTTTTTT	CASSSPRAIATGELFF
TRBD2	TRBV11-2	16	many	TRBJ2-5	TGTGCCAGCAGCTCTAAGGGAGGGAGCATCCAAGAGACCCAGTACTTC	CASSSKGGSIQETQYF
TRBD1	TRBV10-3	14	NA	TRBJ2-1	TGTGCCATCAGTGGAACAGGGGGGTTCGATGAGCAGTTCTTC	CAISGTGGFDEQFF
TRBD1	TRBV7-9	16	NA	TRBJ1-3	TGTGCCAGCAGCTTTCCCGGGACAGGGACTGGAAACACCATATATTTT	CASSFPGTGTGNTIYF
TRBD1	TRBV28	15	NA	TRBJ1-2	TGTGCCAGCAGCCCAAACGGACAGGGTAGATATGGCTACACCTTC	CASSPNGQGRYGYTF
NA	TRBV6-5	13	NA	TRBJ2-7	TGTGCCAGCAGTTACTCAGGGCATCCCGAGCAGTACTTC	CASSYSGHPEQYF
NA	TRBV20-1	15	NA	TRBJ1-3	TGCAGTGCTAGGCTCCCCGACCTCCCTGGAAACACCATATATTTT	CSARLPDLPGNTIYF
NA	TRBV28	17	NA	TRBJ1-1	TGTGCCAGCAGTTTATCACCGGACAGCAAAATGAACACTGAAGCTTTCTTT	CASSLSPDSKMNTEAFF
NA	TRBV5-1	15	few	TRBJ2-5	TGCGCCAGCAGCTTGGCCGGGGGCCTCGGGGAGACCCAGTACTTC	CASSLAGGLGETQYF
NA	TRBV3-1	17	NA	TRBJ2-1	TGTGCCAGCAGCCAAGCCCCCCCGGGGGGCCTATACAATGAGCAGTTCTTC	CASSQAPPGGLYNEQFF
NA	TRBV4-3	15	NA	TRBJ1-1	TGCGCCAGCAGCCAAGACCCAGGGGAGAACACTGAAGCTTTCTTT	CASSQDPGENTEAFF
NA	TRBV15	14	NA	TRBJ1-1	TGTGCCACCAGCAGAGATTGGGGGAACACTGAAGCTTTCTTT	CATSRDWGNTEAFF
NA	TRBV2	11	NA	TRBJ1-1	TGTGCCAGGGAATTTCACACTGAAGCTTTCTTT	CAREFHTEAFF
TRBD1	TRBV7-8	13	many	TRBJ2-7	TGTGCCAGCAGCTCAAACCCGGGACAGGAGCAGTACTTC	CASSSNPGQEQYF
TRBD2	TRBV7-9	15	NA	TRBJ2-3	TGTGCCAGCAGCCGGAGCGGGGGGGCCGGAGATACGCAGTATTTT	CASSRSGGAGDTQYF
NA	TRBV4-3	16	few	TRBJ2-1	TGCGCCAGCAGCCAACGGGGGGCCGGTGTCTACAATGAGCAGTTCTTC	CASSQRGAGVYNEQFF
TRBD2	TRBV7-8	16	NA	TRBJ2-3	TGTGCCAGCAGCTCTAGCGGGGGGGCCGGAGCTGGTACGCAGTATTTT	CASSSSGGAGAGTQYF
TRBD2	TRBV7-2	18	many	TRBJ2-5	TGTGCCAGCAGCTCACCCCCGGTGGGAGCGGGGGATCAAGAGACCCAGTACTTC	CASSSPPVGAGDQETQYF
NA	TRBV5-4	15	NA	TRBJ2-1	TGTGCCGGGTCTCCCGGAGGGGGCTCCTACAATGAGCAGTTCTTC	CAGSPGGGSYNEQFF
NA	TRBV5-6	15	many	TRBJ1-2	TGTGCCAGCAGCTTTGGAGTACCTGCGGACTATGGCTACACCTTC	CASSFGVPADYGYTF
NA	TRBV11-3	14	NA	TRBJ2-6	TGTGCCAGCAGAGACAGCTCTGGGGCCAACGTCCTGACTTTC	CASRDSSGANVLTF
NA	TRBV5-5	14	NA	TRBJ1-3	TGTGCCAGCAGCTTACTAGCCTCTGGAAACACCATATATTTT	CASSLLASGNTIYF
NA	TRBV5-6	15	once	TRBJ2-1	TGTGCCAGCAGCCTCCGTGGGGACCAGTACAATGAGCAGTTCTTC	CASSLRGDQYNEQFF
TRBD2	TRBV2	15	NA	TRBJ2-2	TGTGCCAGCAGTGAAGAGGGCGGGGGAACCGGGGAGCTGTTTTTT	CASSEEGGGTGELFF
TRBD1	TRBV4-1	15	NA	TRBJ2-7	TGCGCCAGCAGCCAACATGGACAGGGGGCGGGCGAGCAGTACTTC	CASSQHGQGAGEQYF
NA	TRBV27	13	few	TRBJ2-1	TGTGCCAGCCGAAACAGAGCGTTCAATGAGCAGTTCTTC	CASRNRAFNEQFF
NA	TRBV4-2	14	many	TRBJ1-2	TGTGCCAGCAGCCAAGATCTCAGGACCTATGGCTACACCTTC	CASSQDLRTYGYTF
NA	TRBV7-6	15	many	TRBJ1-3	TGTGCCAGCAGCCCCCCGGGGGAGGCTGGAAACACCATATATTTT	CASSPPGEAGNTIYF